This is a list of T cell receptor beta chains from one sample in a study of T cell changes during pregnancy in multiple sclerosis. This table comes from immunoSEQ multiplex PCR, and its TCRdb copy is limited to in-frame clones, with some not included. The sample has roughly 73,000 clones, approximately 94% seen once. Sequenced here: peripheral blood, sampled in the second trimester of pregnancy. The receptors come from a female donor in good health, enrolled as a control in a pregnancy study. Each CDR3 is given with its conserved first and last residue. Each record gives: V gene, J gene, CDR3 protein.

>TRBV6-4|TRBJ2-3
CASSPGQTTDTQYF
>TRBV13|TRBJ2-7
CASSLVGLGLRSYEQYF
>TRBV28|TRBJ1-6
CATFAGGAYSPLHF
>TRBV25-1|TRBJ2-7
CASSESRGEQHEQYF
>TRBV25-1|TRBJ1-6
CASSGQNSPLHF
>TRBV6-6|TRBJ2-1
CASSYSPGYEQFF
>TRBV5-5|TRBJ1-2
CASSLGLDRSNYGYTF
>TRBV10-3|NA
CAIMGTSEYEQYF
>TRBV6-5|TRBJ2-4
CASSYPGTGDKNIQYF
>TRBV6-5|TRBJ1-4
CASSYSGGIVEKLFF
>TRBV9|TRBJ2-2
CASSVGSTAYTGELFF
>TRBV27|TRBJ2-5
CASSLGTGGTETQYF
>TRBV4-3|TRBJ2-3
CASSPRIGGGDTQYF
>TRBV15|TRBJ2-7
CATSSRQGSISEQYF
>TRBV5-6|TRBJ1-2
CASSLAQGASYGYTF
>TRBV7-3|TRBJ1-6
CASSLVKGGALSLHF
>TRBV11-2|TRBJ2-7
CASSLDELDRSPAEQYF
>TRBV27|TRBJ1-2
CASSSWRNYGYTF
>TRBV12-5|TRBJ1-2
CASGPLGQLLYGYTF
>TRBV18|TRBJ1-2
CASSPSVADYGYTF
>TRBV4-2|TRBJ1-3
CASSQAFRDGREGNTIYF
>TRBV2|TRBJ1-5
CASSTLSNQPQHF
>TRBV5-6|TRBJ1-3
CASSLGAISGNTIYF
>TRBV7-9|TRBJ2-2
CASRISGGAPGELFF
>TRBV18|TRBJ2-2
CASSPKKHRELFF
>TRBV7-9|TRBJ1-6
CASSLWTGGLAYNSPLHF
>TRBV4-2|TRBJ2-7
CASSKDASTEFEQYF
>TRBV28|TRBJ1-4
CASRGDRGATNEKLFF
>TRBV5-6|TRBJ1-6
CASKQDRNSPLHF
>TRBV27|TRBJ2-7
CASRGRGAKSYEQYF
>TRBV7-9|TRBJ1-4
CAASPSNNNEKLFF
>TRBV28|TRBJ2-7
CASSPSREQYF
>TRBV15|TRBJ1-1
CATSRQRTDTEAFF
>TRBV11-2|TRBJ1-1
CASSLASEAFF
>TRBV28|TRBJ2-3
CASSLLGRARGGFTDTQYF
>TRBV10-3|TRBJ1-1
CAISGDLGQGVNTEAFF
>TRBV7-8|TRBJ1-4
CASSTDGQGRGEKLFF
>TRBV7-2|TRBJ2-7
CASSLEAGPKAQYF
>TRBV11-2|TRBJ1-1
CASSSTRTGFGNTEAFF
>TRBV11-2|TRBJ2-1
CASSLVSSPGTYNEQFF
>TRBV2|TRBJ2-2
CASSDLTGPSTGELFF
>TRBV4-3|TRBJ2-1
CASSQEWGLYNEQFF
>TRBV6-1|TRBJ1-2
CASSATNYGYTF
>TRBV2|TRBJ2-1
CARSPRDSSYNEQFF
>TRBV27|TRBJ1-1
CASSRSQGTEAFF
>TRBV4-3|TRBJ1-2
CASSQRGGTGGYTF
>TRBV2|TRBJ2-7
CASRRGGNSYEQYF
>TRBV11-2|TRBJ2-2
CASSLTGQGYTGELFF